This T cell receptor beta chain appears in the sequencing data of a study of T cells in Graves' hyperthyroidism and ophthalmopathy. The overall study: Upon initial diagnosis and before any treatment, peripheral blood was collected.

What was amplified from RNA transcripts were TCR beta CDR3 regions. The HTBI set primed first-round TCR CDR3 RT-PCR. TCRdb re-called the multiplex PCR reads through MiXCR, storing one row per CDR3 protein. Of approximately 740,000 distinct CDR3 sequences in the sample, less than 15% were seen once. About this clonotype: Its antigen is still unknown.

If no ophthalmopathy progression occurred within 18 months, Graves' hyperthyroidism was stable. Orbital computed tomography and thyroid ultrasound, together with serum TRAb and thyroxine and clinical symptoms, were used for diagnoses. General observations from the study: Among thyroid clonotypes expanded above 0.001, most also appeared in blood.

The TCR comes from a woman younger than 30 with Graves' hyperthyroidism. The material sequenced was blood.

This chain's CDR3 is CASSPTGKVETQYF. The CDR3 nucleotides read TGTGCCAGCAGCCCGACAGGAAAGGTAGAGACCCAGTACTTC. The gene calls are TRBV14 and TRBJ2-5; D might be TRBD1 (6 bases). Trimming stripped 4 bases from V and 4 bases from J, with 13 bases between. Germline CDR1 reads SGHDN; CDR2 reads FVKESK. This CDR3 has 14 residues.